Included here is one TCR beta chain sequence, with context. Per the authors' pipeline: Quantification of nucleated cells was approximated via reference gene primer amplification. Profiled with immunoSEQ multiplex PCR; TCRdb holds only in-frame clones, not every one. Clone size and V and J calls were adopted from that table, with D and trimming inferred from the DNA. There are a few hundred thousand clones in the sample; 75% to 90% occur only once, and 0.94% lies in the top ten. These data are taken from a study of blood T cell repertoires in COVID-19. About the research overall: PBMCs, B-cell-depleted T cells, or T cells provided the cDNA or gDNA that made up the material.

The CDR3 covers 14 residues. V was shortened by 3 bases and J by 5 bases, with 11 bases between the two germline ends. Per germline, CDR1 MNHNS and CDR2 SASEGT. This chain connects TRBV6-1 to TRBJ2-1; possible D gene TRBD2, 5 bases. This receptor was identified in a woman aged 40-49 years who had recovered from COVID-19. Specimen: peripheral blood. Here the CDR3 reads CASSDGVDNNEQFF. The DNA of the CDR3 is TGTGCCAGCAGTGACGGGGTAGATAACAATGAGCAGTTCTTC.